This T cell receptor beta chain was obtained from a study of T cell repertoires in cytomegalovirus infection. About the study: Well-studied HLA-B-restricted CMV epitopes were used in the study alongside recently identified HLA-C-restricted ones. It can be stated that public TCR beta signatures indicated CMV infection as well as a matching HLA type. Study results and caveats: In two of eight donors, the top clonotype was HLA-C-restricted CMV-specific.

Using its own MiXCR run on the reads, TCRdb lists one record per CDR3 protein. Seen here are 750,000 to 950,000 distinct CDR3 sequences, almost 30% observed once, and the top ten hold under 15%. The CDR3 loop spans 16 amino acids. Germline V gene lookup returns CDR1 LGHDT and CDR2 YNNKEL (reference sequence). V shed 4 bases, J shed 4 bases, and the junction held 6 bases outside the gene matches. Ten or more counts support this clonotype. The antigen is unknown. The material was cultured CD8+ T cells from PBMCs, obtained from culture after CMV antigen stimulation. The clonotype originates from a human donor in good health (CMV status not recorded). Some clones in this sample may be carry-over from other donors' samples. The chain couples TRBV3-1 to TRBJ2-1; 11 positions agree with TRBD2. CDR3 DNA sequence: TGTGCCAGCAGCCCCACCCGACTAGCGGGGTACAATGAGCAGTTCTTC. This sequence encodes CASSPTRLAGYNEQFF.